This T cell receptor beta chain is drawn from a study of T cell repertoires in aging, cancer and after chemotherapy. Findings and limits, study-wide: In healthy donors, age-related TCR diversity loss mainly reflected lost richness. In each cancer cohort, median generation probability increased across chemotherapy, suggesting thymic output rebounded. Compared with age-matched healthy donors, untreated hematological or solid cancer patients showed higher blood TCR clonality.

A mixed TRB-A/B primer pool amplified rearranged TRB by multiplex touch-down PCR. MiXCR, run by TCRdb on the multiplex PCR reads, gives a single entry per CDR3 protein. The sample has 1,500 to 2,000 distinct CDR3 sequences, 25% to 35% seen once; the top ten hold about 35%. TCR beta rearrangements were amplified from peripheral blood genomic DNA. This clonotype is medium-sized within its sample. Its specificity is unknown. The receptor was isolated from a human donor in good health. Sequencing input: blood.

The CDR3 sequence: CASSRAGDTDTQYF. CDR3 nucleotides: TGTGCCAGCAGTCGAGCGGGGGATACGGATACGCAGTATTTT. The rearrangement uses TRBV6-2 or TRBV6-3 and TRBJ2-3; 8 nucleotides align to TRBD2. Germline trimming cut 5 bases from V and 6 bases from J; bases unmatched to any gene: 7. Germline V gene sequence: CDR1 MNHEY, CDR2 SVGEGT. This CDR3 spans 14 amino acids.